This is a list of T cell receptor beta chains from one sample in a study of T cells in Graves' hyperthyroidism and ophthalmopathy. TCRdb processed the multiplex PCR reads anew with MiXCR; each CDR3 protein has one entry. The sample includes around 600,000 distinct CDR3 sequences, 14% of them seen just once. Sequencing was performed on blood. The receptor set was obtained from a woman between 45 and 60 years old with Graves' ophthalmopathy. The CDR3 runs from the conserved cysteine through the conserved F or W. Each record gives: J gene, V gene, clone size, D gene, CDR3 DNA, CDR3 protein. The D gene is left open where the match is weak. Size tells how often a clone was seen (once, few, many) or the class of an expanded clone, and some rows leave it out.

j_call: TRBJ2-3; v_call: TRBV20-1; clone_size: few; d_call: -; cdr3_nt: TGCAGTGCTAGAAAGGGGGTGGTGACAGATACGCAGTATTTT; cdr3_aa: CSARKGVVTDTQYF
j_call: TRBJ2-1; v_call: TRBV6-5; clone_size: few; d_call: -; cdr3_nt: TGTGCCAGCAGTTACTCGGATGTCCTCTCCTACAATGAGCAGTTCTTC; cdr3_aa: CASSYSDVLSYNEQFF
j_call: TRBJ1-5; v_call: TRBV28; clone_size: few; d_call: -; cdr3_nt: TGTGCCAGCAGTTTATTTTTGCGGCCCCAGCATTTT; cdr3_aa: CASSLFLRPQHF
j_call: TRBJ1-2; v_call: TRBV6-1; clone_size: many; d_call: -; cdr3_nt: TGTGCCAGCAGTGAAGCGTGGGGAACGGATGGCTACACCTTC; cdr3_aa: CASSEAWGTDGYTF
j_call: TRBJ1-1; v_call: TRBV5-1; clone_size: -; d_call: -; cdr3_nt: TGCGCCAGCAGCATTCGCCCCGGGACGGCTGGGCCCCTGAACACTGAAGCTTTCTTT; cdr3_aa: CASSIRPGTAGPLNTEAFF
j_call: TRBJ2-5; v_call: TRBV20-1; clone_size: few; d_call: -; cdr3_nt: TGCAGTGCTAGAGATGTTTGGGTCCAAGAGACCCAGTACTTC; cdr3_aa: CSARDVWVQETQYF
j_call: TRBJ1-5; v_call: TRBV6-2/TRBV6-3; clone_size: many; d_call: -; cdr3_nt: TGTGCCAGCAGCCACAGATCCGTTTTCCATGGTGGGAATCAGCCCCAGCATTTT; cdr3_aa: CASSHRSVFHGGNQPQHF
j_call: TRBJ2-7; v_call: TRBV20-1; clone_size: few; d_call: -; cdr3_nt: TGCAGTGCGAAGACTACCACGACCTACGAGCAGTACTTC; cdr3_aa: CSAKTTTTYEQYF
j_call: TRBJ1-5; v_call: TRBV20-1; clone_size: -; d_call: -; cdr3_nt: TGCAGTGCAGTAGAGGTTGGGGGCAATCAGCCCCAGCATTTT; cdr3_aa: CSAVEVGGNQPQHF
j_call: TRBJ1-1; v_call: TRBV19; clone_size: many; d_call: -; cdr3_nt: TGTGCCAGTAGTACAATAGTACCCTTGAACACTGAAGCTTTCTTT; cdr3_aa: CASSTIVPLNTEAFF
j_call: TRBJ2-1; v_call: TRBV7-9; clone_size: -; d_call: -; cdr3_nt: TGTGCCAGCAGCTTAGACAGGGCCCGGACAGACTCCTACAATGAGCAGTTCTTC; cdr3_aa: CASSLDRARTDSYNEQFF
j_call: TRBJ1-1; v_call: TRBV19; clone_size: -; d_call: -; cdr3_nt: TGTGCCAGTAGTCAGGGACGGGGGTTTGGCACTGAAGCTTTCTTT; cdr3_aa: CASSQGRGFGTEAFF
j_call: TRBJ1-2; v_call: TRBV7-9; clone_size: -; d_call: TRBD1; cdr3_nt: TGTGCCAGCAGCTTAGACCCAGGGGGCGCTAACTATGGCTACACCTTC; cdr3_aa: CASSLDPGGANYGYTF
j_call: TRBJ2-2; v_call: TRBV6-2/TRBV6-3; clone_size: few; d_call: -; cdr3_nt: TGTGCCAGCAGTTACTCGACGTTCGGGGGCACCGGGGAGCTGTTTTTT; cdr3_aa: CASSYSTFGGTGELFF
j_call: TRBJ1-1; v_call: TRBV5-1; clone_size: few; d_call: -; cdr3_nt: TGCGCCAGCAGCTTGGCCCCAGGGTATCACACTGAAGCTTTCTTT; cdr3_aa: CASSLAPGYHTEAFF
j_call: TRBJ1-1; v_call: TRBV11-2; clone_size: -; d_call: -; cdr3_nt: TGTGCCAGCAGCTCAACCGGGGGCGGTGAAGCTTTCTTT; cdr3_aa: CASSSTGGGEAFF
j_call: TRBJ1-1; v_call: TRBV19; clone_size: -; d_call: -; cdr3_nt: TGTGCCACCTCGACAAGCCGGAGCACTGAAGCTTTCTTT; cdr3_aa: CATSTSRSTEAFF
j_call: TRBJ2-3; v_call: TRBV20-1; clone_size: many; d_call: -; cdr3_nt: TGCAGTGCTAGAGATAGACAGACAGATACGCAGTATTTT; cdr3_aa: CSARDRQTDTQYF
j_call: TRBJ2-7; v_call: TRBV6-1; clone_size: many; d_call: TRBD1; cdr3_nt: TGTGCCAGCAGTAATTGGGACAGCTACGAGCAGTACTTC; cdr3_aa: CASSNWDSYEQYF
j_call: TRBJ2-2; v_call: TRBV19; clone_size: -; d_call: -; cdr3_nt: TGTGCCAGTAGTTCGGGACTGGTTGTCACCGGGGAGCTGTTTTTT; cdr3_aa: CASSSGLVVTGELFF
j_call: TRBJ2-7; v_call: TRBV28; clone_size: -; d_call: -; cdr3_nt: TGTGCCAGCAGTTTTCGGTACGGGCAGTACTTC; cdr3_aa: CASSFRYGQYF
j_call: TRBJ1-1; v_call: TRBV6-2/TRBV6-3; clone_size: many; d_call: TRBD1; cdr3_nt: TGTGCCAGCAGTTCGCGGCGGACAGGGAGTACTGAAGCTTTCTTT; cdr3_aa: CASSSRRTGSTEAFF
j_call: TRBJ2-7; v_call: TRBV6-2/TRBV6-3; clone_size: -; d_call: TRBD2; cdr3_nt: TGTGCCAGCAGTTACTCGATACTAGCGGGAGGACGGACCTACGAGCAGTACTTC; cdr3_aa: CASSYSILAGGRTYEQYF
j_call: TRBJ2-5; v_call: TRBV11-2; clone_size: -; d_call: TRBD2; cdr3_nt: TGTGCCAGCAGCATTACTAGCGGGAGGCAGACCCAGTACTTC; cdr3_aa: CASSITSGRQTQYF
j_call: TRBJ2-7; v_call: TRBV24-1; clone_size: many; d_call: -; cdr3_nt: TGTGCCACCAGTGATGCGCACGAGCAGTACTTC; cdr3_aa: CATSDAHEQYF
j_call: TRBJ1-5; v_call: TRBV6-1; clone_size: many; d_call: -; cdr3_nt: TGTGCCAGCAGTTTCGCCGGACAAAATCAGCCCCAGCATTTT; cdr3_aa: CASSFAGQNQPQHF
j_call: TRBJ1-1; v_call: TRBV28; clone_size: -; d_call: -; cdr3_nt: TGTGCCAGCAGTTCGCTCATTCGAGCTTTCTTT; cdr3_aa: CASSSLIRAFF
j_call: TRBJ2-7; v_call: TRBV6-9; clone_size: many; d_call: TRBD1; cdr3_nt: TGTGCCAGCAGTTATTCGTCCCGGGACAGGGTAGCCCTTTCCTACGAGCAGTACTTC; cdr3_aa: CASSYSSRDRVALSYEQYF
j_call: TRBJ1-2; v_call: TRBV28; clone_size: many; d_call: -; cdr3_nt: TGTGCCAGCAGCCAATGGGCAGGGGAGTATGGCTACACCTTC; cdr3_aa: CASSQWAGEYGYTF
j_call: TRBJ2-3; v_call: TRBV7-8; clone_size: many; d_call: TRBD1; cdr3_nt: TGTGCCAGCAGTTCCCGGACAGGGGGGGGCACAGATACGCAGTATTTT; cdr3_aa: CASSSRTGGGTDTQYF
j_call: TRBJ2-7; v_call: TRBV29-1; clone_size: -; d_call: TRBD1; cdr3_nt: TGCAGCGTTGGTAAGGGTGACAGGGGTTACGAGCAGTACTTC; cdr3_aa: CSVGKGDRGYEQYF
j_call: TRBJ1-5; v_call: TRBV7-9; clone_size: many; d_call: -; cdr3_nt: TGTGCCAGCAGCTTAGATTCAGGAGGATGGAGCAATCAGCCCCAGCATTTT; cdr3_aa: CASSLDSGGWSNQPQHF
j_call: TRBJ2-1; v_call: TRBV10-3; clone_size: many; d_call: TRBD2; cdr3_nt: TGTGCCATCAGAGGGGAACCGGGACTAGCGGGAGTGGTCGGGTACAATGAGCAGTTCTTC; cdr3_aa: CAIRGEPGLAGVVGYNEQFF
j_call: TRBJ1-6; v_call: TRBV7-6; clone_size: few; d_call: TRBD1; cdr3_nt: TGTGCCAGCAGCTCCCAACCGGGACAGAATTCACCCCTCCACTTT; cdr3_aa: CASSSQPGQNSPLHF
j_call: TRBJ1-3; v_call: TRBV28; clone_size: -; d_call: -; cdr3_nt: TGTGCCAGCAGTTACCGCGGGACGTACTCTGGAAACACCATATATTTT; cdr3_aa: CASSYRGTYSGNTIYF
j_call: TRBJ2-3; v_call: TRBV7-6; clone_size: few; d_call: TRBD2; cdr3_nt: TGTGCCAGCAGCTTAGGCGCCGGGACTAGCGGGCCAGATACGCAGTATTTT; cdr3_aa: CASSLGAGTSGPDTQYF
j_call: TRBJ1-5; v_call: TRBV27; clone_size: many; d_call: TRBD1; cdr3_nt: TGTGCCAGCAGCCCTACTCACAGGGGGCACGATCAGCCCCAGCATTTT; cdr3_aa: CASSPTHRGHDQPQHF
j_call: TRBJ2-7; v_call: TRBV6-6; clone_size: many; d_call: TRBD1; cdr3_nt: TGTGCCAGCAGTTACCTGGCAGGGGGCTACGAGCAGTACTTC; cdr3_aa: CASSYLAGGYEQYF
j_call: TRBJ2-2; v_call: TRBV24-1; clone_size: -; d_call: -; cdr3_nt: TGTGCCACCAGTGATCGACATCTACCACTGAACACCGGGGAGCTGTTTTTT; cdr3_aa: CATSDRHLPLNTGELFF
j_call: TRBJ2-7; v_call: TRBV11-2; clone_size: many; d_call: TRBD2; cdr3_nt: TGTGCCAGCAGCCTGGGGACTAGCATGTACGAGCAGTACTTC; cdr3_aa: CASSLGTSMYEQYF
j_call: TRBJ2-5; v_call: TRBV29-1; clone_size: few; d_call: TRBD1; cdr3_nt: TGCAGCGTTGAAGCAGGGGGTAGTTCGTCCCAAGAGACCCAGTACTTC; cdr3_aa: CSVEAGGSSSQETQYF
j_call: TRBJ2-7; v_call: TRBV5-6; clone_size: many; d_call: -; cdr3_nt: TGTGCCAGCATTTCTGGAAGCTCCTACGAGCAGTACTTC; cdr3_aa: CASISGSSYEQYF
j_call: TRBJ1-4; v_call: TRBV15; clone_size: -; d_call: -; cdr3_nt: TGTGCCACCAGCAGAGGGACAGCTAATGAAAAACTGTTTTTT; cdr3_aa: CATSRGTANEKLFF
j_call: TRBJ1-4; v_call: TRBV12-3/TRBV12-4; clone_size: few; d_call: -; cdr3_nt: TGTGCCAGCACGCGCAGCTGGGGTGAAAAACTGTTTTTT; cdr3_aa: CASTRSWGEKLFF
j_call: TRBJ2-2; v_call: TRBV5-1; clone_size: few; d_call: -; cdr3_nt: TGCGCCAGCAGCTTCCGCCCCCCCGGGGAGCTGTTTTTT; cdr3_aa: CASSFRPPGELFF
j_call: TRBJ2-7; v_call: TRBV13; clone_size: many; d_call: TRBD1; cdr3_nt: TGTGCCAGCAGCTCCCTCCAGGGGGCCGACGGCTACGAGCAGTACTTC; cdr3_aa: CASSSLQGADGYEQYF
j_call: TRBJ2-7; v_call: TRBV30; clone_size: many; d_call: TRBD1; cdr3_nt: TGTGCCTGGAGTTGGACAGGGGACTACGAGCAGTACTTC; cdr3_aa: CAWSWTGDYEQYF
j_call: TRBJ2-7; v_call: TRBV28; clone_size: many; d_call: TRBD1; cdr3_nt: TGTGCCAGCAGGACCTTGGACAGGGTCTCCTACGAGCAGTACTTC; cdr3_aa: CASRTLDRVSYEQYF
j_call: TRBJ2-1; v_call: TRBV6-1; clone_size: few; d_call: TRBD2; cdr3_nt: TGTGCCAGCAGTCGCCTCGGGACTAGCGGCCGGGGGGTCAATGAGCAGTTCTTC; cdr3_aa: CASSRLGTSGRGVNEQFF
j_call: TRBJ2-7; v_call: TRBV27; clone_size: few; d_call: TRBD1; cdr3_nt: TGTGCCAGCAGTGGGGGGACAGGGGTGGGATACGAGCAGTACTTC; cdr3_aa: CASSGGTGVGYEQYF
j_call: TRBJ1-5; v_call: TRBV15; clone_size: -; d_call: -; cdr3_nt: TGTGCCACCAGCAGAGATCCCCGCCAGGGATATCAGCCCCAGCATTTT; cdr3_aa: CATSRDPRQGYQPQHF
j_call: TRBJ2-7; v_call: TRBV5-4; clone_size: few; d_call: TRBD2; cdr3_nt: TGTGCCAGCAGCTCCCGGACTAGCGATTACGAGCAGTACTTC; cdr3_aa: CASSSRTSDYEQYF
j_call: TRBJ2-5; v_call: TRBV7-2; clone_size: many; d_call: TRBD1; cdr3_nt: TGTGCCAGCAGCTCCACCGGGACAGGGTCGAGTTGGGAGACCCAGTACTTC; cdr3_aa: CASSSTGTGSSWETQYF
j_call: TRBJ2-1; v_call: TRBV4-3; clone_size: -; d_call: TRBD2; cdr3_nt: TGCGCCAGCAGCCTAGAGACGGGAGGGGGAAATGAGCAGTTCTTC; cdr3_aa: CASSLETGGGNEQFF
j_call: TRBJ2-3; v_call: TRBV6-2/TRBV6-3; clone_size: -; d_call: -; cdr3_nt: TGTGCCAGCAGTTATGCCTCCCGCGGAGCAACCACAGATACGCAGTATTTT; cdr3_aa: CASSYASRGATTDTQYF
j_call: TRBJ2-1; v_call: TRBV2; clone_size: many; d_call: TRBD2; cdr3_nt: TGTGCCAGCAGAGATCCGGGACTAGCGGACCCAACGAGCTCCTACAATGAGCAGTTCTTC; cdr3_aa: CASRDPGLADPTSSYNEQFF
j_call: TRBJ1-1; v_call: TRBV6-2/TRBV6-3; clone_size: many; d_call: -; cdr3_nt: TGTGCCAGCAGTTACTTGCAGGGAACCTTGAACACTGAAGCTTTCTTT; cdr3_aa: CASSYLQGTLNTEAFF